A single sample gave rise to the 10 T cell receptor beta chains below, sequenced in a study of blood T cell repertoires in COVID-19. Generated by immunoSEQ multiplex PCR, the TCRdb table keeps only in-frame clones and is missing some. This sample has around 58,000 clones; over 80% occur once, and the top ten carry approximately 7%. The sequenced material came from peripheral blood. All receptors derive from a woman aged 60-75 years with active or convalescent COVID-19.

The gene calls are TRBV10-2 and TRBJ2-3, with TRBD1 as a possible D gene (6 bases). Trimming cost V 5 bases and J 1 base, with 13 bases left between them. The length of the CDR3 is 15 residues. From germline, CDR1 is WSHSY and CDR2 SAAADI. The CDR3 region has the DNA TGCGCCAGCAGTTACAGGGCTGGGGGCACAGATACGCAGTATTTT. Encoded protein: CASSYRAGGTDTQYF.

This clone was seen once. This sequence joins TRBV6-1 and TRBJ1-5, with D possibly matching TRBD1 (5 bases). This CDR3 has 15 residues. Trimming took off 0 bases at V and 5 bases at J, with 11 bases between the two ends. Per germline, CDR1 MNHNS and CDR2 SASEGT. CDR3 in amino acids: CASSEAGRQYQPQHF. CDR3 sequence (DNA): TGTGCCAGCAGTGAAGCAGGCCGACAGTATCAGCCCCAGCATTTT.

The V call is TRBV27, the J call TRBJ1-2; D unclear. Per the germline V gene, CDR1 is MNHEY and CDR2 is SMNVEV (reference sequence). The CDR3 extends over 13 amino acids. V dropped 5 bases and J dropped 6 bases, with 13 bases sitting between them. The CDR3 reads CASSKYGGNGYTF. The CDR3 bases are TGTGCCAGCAGTAAATACGGAGGGAATGGCTACACCTTC.

The chain couples TRBV27 to TRBJ1-6; 9 bases map to TRBD1. The CDR3 is 14 residues long. The trim removed 7 bases at V and 5 bases at J, leaving 3 bases unmatched. CDR1 and CDR2 from the germline V gene are MNHEY and SMNVEV (reference sequence). The chain's CDR3 is CASTRDRDNSPLHF. CDR3 coding DNA: TGTGCCAGCACCCGGGACAGGGATAATTCACCCCTCCACTTT.

V and J are TRBV6-1 and TRBJ1-2, with D perhaps TRBD1 (6 bases). Germline assignment: CDR1 MNHNS and CDR2 SASEGT. The CDR3 spans 12 residues. V lost 1 base to trimming and J lost 12 bases, with 12 bases between them. The CDR3 sequence is CASSEGQGFNTF. CDR3 coding DNA: TGTGCCAGCAGTGAAGGCCAGGGGTTCAACACCTTC.

The chain couples TRBV10-3 to TRBJ1-2, with 7 bases matching TRBD1. Trimming at V came to 2 bases and at J to 7 bases, leaving 4 bases not matched to a gene. CDR1 and CDR2 (germline): ENHRY, SYGVKD. The CDR3 is made up of 13 amino acids. In nucleotides, the CDR3 is TGTGCCATCAGTGAGAGCCAGGGGGGTGGCTACACCTTC. Its protein is CAISESQGGGYTF.

The V call is TRBV19, the J call TRBJ1-2; D perhaps matches TRBD1 (6 bases). The CDR3 length is 15 residues. V lost 6 bases and J lost 1, with 15 bases in between. Germline V gives CDR1 LNHDA, CDR2 SQIVND (reference sequence). Written as DNA, the CDR3 is TGTGCCAGTAGCCAGAACAGGGAGGGTAACTATGGCTACACCTTC. This encodes CASSQNREGNYGYTF.

The genes are TRBV28 and TRBJ2-3; a weak D match, TRBD2 (6 bases). Per the germline V gene, CDR1 is MDHEN and CDR2 is SYDVKM. V lost 2 bases and J lost 3, with 12 bases in between. The length of the CDR3 is 15 residues. The CDR3 sequence is CASSLAGRATDTQYF. The CDR3 DNA reads TGTGCCAGCAGTTTAGCGGGAAGGGCGACAGATACGCAGTATTTT.

J is TRBJ2-1 and V is TRBV6-5, with 7 bases aligning to TRBD2. The CDR3 consists of 15 residues. Per germline, CDR1 MNHEY and CDR2 SVGAGI. V lost 7 bases and J lost 0; bases outside the gene matches: 6. CDR3 amino acids: CASTPRESSYNEQFF. The DNA for the CDR3 is TGTGCCAGCACGCCGCGGGAGAGCTCCTACAATGAGCAGTTCTTC.

V and J are TRBV9 and TRBJ1-2; D perhaps matches TRBD1 (6 bases). Trimming pared 5 bases from V and 7 bases from J, leaving 12 bases between. The CDR3 runs 12 residues. Germline assignment: CDR1 SGDLS and CDR2 YYNGEE. CDR3: CASRTGTSGYTF. The CDR3 DNA reads TGTGCCAGCAGAACCGGGACATCTGGCTACACCTTC. Full variable domain (remainder filled in from reference TRBV9 and TRBJ1-2): DSGVTQTPKHLITATGQRVTLRCSPRSGDLSVYWYQQSLDQGLQFLIQYYNGEERAKGNILERFSAQQFPDLHSELNLSSLELGDSALYFCASRTGTSGYTFGSGTRLTVV.